Below are 23 T cell receptor beta chains sequenced from a single sample in a study of OX40 agonist ivuxolimab in advanced cancers. Sequencing was performed with immunoSEQ multiplex PCR; in TCRdb, only in-frame clones are kept and a portion is missing. Of 20,000 to 25,000 clones listed, more than 75% are singletons. Here the sequenced sample was CD4+ or CD8+ T cells sorted from blood, taken in a trial of the OX40 agonist ivuxolimab. The source of these receptors is an adult with an advanced solid tumor such as melanoma, head and neck, liver or kidney cancer.

The chain employs TRBV6-1 and TRBJ2-6; 8 bases align to TRBD2. The CDR3 is made up of 17 amino acids. In germline, CDR1 is MNHNS, CDR2 SASEGT. J was trimmed by 2 bases and V by 4 bases; bases with no gene match: 7. Here the CDR3 reads CASSAARGAPGANVLTF. CDR3 bases: TGTGCCAGCAGTGCCGCGCGGGGGGCCCCTGGGGCCAACGTCCTGACTTTC.

This rearrangement joins TRBV6-5 to TRBJ1-6; 8 positions agree with TRBD1. The CDR3 runs to 14 residues. The germline gives CDR1 MNHEY, CDR2 SVGAGI. V lost 6 bases and J lost 13; bases outside the gene matches: 11. Written as DNA, the CDR3 is TGTGCCAGCAGCTCGGACAGGGACCGGGGGCCCCTCCACTTT. Encoded protein: CASSSDRDRGPLHF.

V and J are TRBV28 and TRBJ2-1, with unresolved D. Trimming pared 7 bases from V and 10 bases from J, leaving 14 bases between. Per germline, CDR1 MDHEN and CDR2 SYDVKM. This CDR3 comprises 12 residues. The CDR3 region has the DNA TGTGCCAGCACCCTAGGAGCGCGGGAGCAGTTCTTC. Protein sequence: CASTLGAREQFF. The full variable domain, completed using reference TRBV28 and TRBJ2-1, is DVKVTQSSRYLVKRTGEKVFLECVQDMDHENMFWYRQDPGLGLRLIYFSYDVKMKEKGDIPEGYSVSREKKERFSLILESASTNQTSMYLCASTLGAREQFFGPGTRLTVL.

The V and J genes are TRBV5-1 and TRBJ1-4, with a weak D call TRBD1 (6 bases). Germline assignment: CDR1 SGHRS and CDR2 YFSETQ. CDR3 length: 18 amino acids. V was clipped by 5 bases and J by 0 bases, with 20 bases between them. The CDR3 protein is CASSSRGQLLSTNEKLFF. The CDR3 nucleotides read TGCGCCAGCAGTTCACGAGGACAGCTCCTTTCAACTAATGAAAAACTGTTTTTT.

The rearrangement uses TRBV7-2 and TRBJ2-5; weak D call: TRBD2 (6 bases). The CDR3 sequence is 14 residues long. Trimming took off 0 bases at V and 2 bases at J, with 7 bases between the two ends. CDR1 is SGHTA, CDR2 FQGNSA, per germline. CDR3 nucleotide sequence: TGTGCCAGCAGCTTAGCCCGGGAGCAAGAGACCCAGTACTTC. This gives the protein CASSLAREQETQYF.

The V gene is TRBV7-9, the J gene TRBJ1-6; no clear D gene. This CDR3 has 14 amino acids. From germline, CDR1 is SEHNR and CDR2 FQNEAQ (reference sequence). The V end lost 1 base, the J end lost 8 bases, and 9 bases lay between the germline ends. CDR3 nucleotides: TGTGCCAGCAGCTTAGTAGGAATGGATTCACCCCTCCACTTT. Its translation is CASSLVGMDSPLHF.

V is TRBV5-4 and J is TRBJ2-5; 9 nucleotides line up with TRBD2. The CDR3 sequence is 15 residues long. V shed 4 bases and J 3 bases; nucleotides not matched to a gene: 7. Germline V gene data show CDR1 as SGHNT and CDR2 as YYREEE (reference sequence). The CDR3 DNA is TGTGCCAGCAGCACAAAGACTAGCGGTGAAGAGACCCAGTACTTC. It codes for CASSTKTSGEETQYF.

The genes are TRBV4-1 and TRBJ1-3; D is unresolved. CDR1 is MGHRA and CDR2 is YSYEKL in the germline V gene. CDR3 size: 12 residues. Trimming left V 6 bases short and J 4 bases short, with 7 bases between. The CDR3 is CASSPTGNTIYF. The CDR3 nucleotides read TGCGCCAGCAGTCCAACCGGAAACACCATATATTTT.

This clone has just a few counts. The chain has TRBV29-1 and TRBJ1-1; 9 bases line up with TRBD1. The CDR3 loop spans 14 amino acids. Germline trimming cut 4 bases from V and 4 bases from J; bases unmatched to any gene: 7. Germline-derived CDR1 and CDR2 are SQVTM and ANQGSEA. The CDR3 reads CSVASGQGITEAFF. CDR3 nucleotides: TGCAGCGTTGCCTCGGGACAGGGTATCACTGAAGCTTTCTTT.

The chain uses TRBV5-8 and TRBJ1-4; D possibly corresponds to TRBD1 (5 bases). Trimming removed 4 bases at V and 4 bases at J, with 11 bases between. CDR1 and CDR2 (germline): SGHTS, YDEGEE. The CDR3 length is 14 residues. CDR3 coding DNA: TGTGCCAGCAGCCTGGGGACGGGTAATGAAAAACTGTTTTTT. It yields the protein CASSLGTGNEKLFF. Looking up the rest from reference TRBV5-8 and TRBJ1-4 gives the full variable domain: EAGVTQSPTHLIKTRGQQATLRCSPISGHTSVYWYQQALGLGLQFLLWYDEGEERNRGNFPPRFSGRQFPNYSSELNVNALELEDSALYLCASSLGTGNEKLFFGSGTQLSVL.

This sequence joins TRBV10-1 and TRBJ2-6; D unclear. CDR3 length: 14 residues. Per the germline V gene, CDR1 is WNHNN and CDR2 is SYGVQD (reference sequence). V lost 3 bases and J lost 0, with 3 bases in between. The CDR3 sequence is CASSDPSGANVLTF. In DNA form, the CDR3 reads TGCGCCAGCAGTGATCCCTCTGGGGCCAACGTCCTGACTTTC.

V and J are TRBV5-1 and TRBJ2-3; 9 bases fit TRBD2. Germline V gene sequence: CDR1 SGHRS, CDR2 YFSETQ. V gave up 4 bases and J gave up 4 bases; unmatched junction bases: 7. This CDR3 has 15 residues. The CDR3 is CASSVSGSGSDTQYF. CDR3 sequence (DNA): TGCGCCAGCAGCGTTAGCGGGAGTGGATCAGATACGCAGTATTTT. Full variable domain (outside the CDR3, taken from reference TRBV5-1 and TRBJ2-3): KAGVTQTPRYLIKTRGQQVTLSCSPISGHRSVSWYQQTPGQGLQFLFEYFSETQRNKGNFPGRFSGRQFSNSRSEMNVSTLELGDSALYLCASSVSGSGSDTQYFGPGTRLTVL.

This chain links TRBV19 with TRBJ1-6; D possibly corresponds to TRBD1 (6 bases). Germline V CDR1 and CDR2: LNHDA, SQIVND (reference sequence). Trimming left V 4 bases short and J 10 bases short, with 14 bases between. The CDR3 extends over 14 amino acids. CDR3: CASSNQGQVSPLHF. The CDR3 nucleotides read TGTGCCAGTAGTAACCAGGGGCAGGTCTCACCCCTCCACTTT.

The chain has TRBV6-6 and TRBJ2-1; D unclear. The CDR3 consists of 12 residues. CDR1 MNHNY and CDR2 SVGAGI come from the germline V gene (reference sequence). Trimming cost V 4 bases and J 8 bases, with 9 bases left between them. CDR3 sequence: CASSLQHYEQFF. In DNA, the CDR3 is TGTGCCAGCAGTTTACAGCATTATGAGCAGTTCTTC.

The chain couples TRBV5-6 to TRBJ2-7; possibly TRBD1 for D (6 bases). The CDR3 runs 15 residues. The V end lost 4 bases, the J end lost 6 bases, and 20 bases lay between the germline ends. CDR1 is SGHDT and CDR2 is YYEEEE in the germline V gene. CDR3 in amino acids: CASSLPDTGKAEQYF. The DNA for the CDR3 is TGTGCCAGCAGCCTACCAGACACAGGGAAAGCCGAGCAGTACTTC.

This sequence joins TRBV28 and TRBJ2-2; D is undetermined. The CDR3 is 14 amino acids. The germline CDR1 and CDR2 sequences are MDHEN and SYDVKM. V was shortened by 6 bases and J by 0 bases, with 8 bases between the two germline ends. In nucleotides, the CDR3 is TGTGCCAGCAGAGAAGGGTCGAACACCGGGGAGCTGTTTTTT. Its translation is CASREGSNTGELFF.

As concerns this clone: At one end, the junction sequence differs from germline, possibly due to a read error. The rearrangement uses TRBV14 and TRBJ2-5, with D perhaps being TRBD1 or TRBD2 (7 bases each). This CDR3 is 14 amino acids long. Germline V gene data show CDR1 as SGHDN and CDR2 as FVKESK. Written as DNA, the CDR3 is TGTGCCAGCACCAGGGGGGGCTACGGGGAGACCCGGTACTTC. Its protein product is CASTRGGYGETRYF.

This clone has only a few counts. CDR3 protein: CASGSGRAVSYEQYF. For the CDR3, the DNA is TGTGCCAGCGGTAGCGGGAGGGCCGTCTCCTACGAGCAGTACTTC. This chain connects TRBV7-3 to TRBJ2-7; 11 nucleotides agree with TRBD2. The V gene's germline CDR1 is SGHTA and CDR2 FQGTGA. The ends lost 8 bases at V and 0 bases at J; junction bases unmatched: 6. This CDR3 has 15 residues.

The sample holds one count of this clone. The V call is TRBV7-3, the J call TRBJ1-2, with TRBD1 as a possible D gene (5 bases). This CDR3 spans 14 amino acids. Germline CDR1 SGHTA, CDR2 FQGTGA. Trimming left V 1 base short and J 6 bases short, with 12 bases between. The DNA for the CDR3 is TGTGCCAGCAGCTTAAATGGCCAGGGAGATGGCTACACCTTC. The encoded protein is CASSLNGQGDGYTF.

V gene TRBV7-9 combines with J gene TRBJ2-3; TRBD2 might be the D (5 bases). Germline loops: CDR1 SEHNR, CDR2 FQNEAQ (reference sequence). Between the trimmed V and J ends, which lost 1 base and 1 base, there was a span of 6 bases. The CDR3 covers 14 residues. This CDR3 is CASSLGSGTDTQYF. The CDR3 nucleotides are TGTGCCAGCAGCTTAGGTAGCGGCACAGATACGCAGTATTTT.

The genes are TRBV29-1 and TRBJ1-2; D perhaps matches TRBD1 (5 bases). The germline V gene encodes CDR1 SQVTM and CDR2 ANQGSEA. The CDR3 has 13 residues. V lost 4 bases and J 4 bases, leaving 13 bases between the germline ends. CDR3 amino acids: CSVGEAGLYGYTF. The CDR3 coding sequence is TGCAGCGTTGGAGAAGCGGGGCTCTATGGCTACACCTTC.

The chain has TRBV5-4 and TRBJ2-3; 10 positions match TRBD2. The CDR3 length is 20 residues. The V and J ends lost 4 bases and 1 base, in that order; junction bases with no gene match: 18. CDR1 and CDR2 from the germline V gene are SGHNT and YYREEE (reference sequence). As DNA, the CDR3 is TGTGCCAGCAGCCCCTGGGCTAGCGGGGGCGGGGGGCCCCGCACAGATACGCAGTATTTT. Protein sequence: CASSPWASGGGGPRTDTQYF.

The genes are TRBV27 and TRBJ2-1, with TRBD2 as a possible D gene (6 bases). V lost 2 bases to trimming and J lost 5 bases, with 19 bases between them. The CDR3 runs 17 residues. Germline loops: CDR1 MNHEY, CDR2 SMNVEV (reference sequence). This CDR3 is CASSLVNRGMGDNEQFF. The CDR3 DNA sequence: TGTGCCAGCAGTTTAGTCAATCGGGGGATGGGTGACAATGAGCAGTTCTTC.